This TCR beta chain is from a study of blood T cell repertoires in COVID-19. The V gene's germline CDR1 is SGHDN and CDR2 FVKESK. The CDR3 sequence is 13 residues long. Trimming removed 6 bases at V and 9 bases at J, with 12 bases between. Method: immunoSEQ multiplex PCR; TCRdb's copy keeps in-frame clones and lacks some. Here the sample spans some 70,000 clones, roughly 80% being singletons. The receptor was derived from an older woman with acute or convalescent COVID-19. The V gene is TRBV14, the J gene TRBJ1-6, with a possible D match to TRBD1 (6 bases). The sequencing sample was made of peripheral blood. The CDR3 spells CASREQGGSPLHF. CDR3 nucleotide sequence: TGTGCCAGCAGAGAACAGGGCGGTTCACCCCTCCACTTT.